A single sample gave rise to the 10 T cell receptor beta chains below, sequenced in a study of shared clonotypes between healthy human individuals. This table comes from immunoSEQ multiplex PCR, and its TCRdb copy is limited to in-frame clones, with some not included. The repertoire holds about 580,000 clones, with roughly 98% as singletons. Naive CD8 cells were CD45RO-negative, positively selected for CCR7, excluding terminally differentiated effector memory CD45RA+ cells. Sequencing used naive CD8+ T cells sorted from blood. These receptors all stem from a man under 40 in good health.

Of note for this clone: Other DNA sequences in this specimen translate into the identical CDR3. V is TRBV5-1 and J is TRBJ2-7, with D perhaps TRBD1 or TRBD2 (5 bases each). Germline lookup yields CDR1 SGHRS and CDR2 YFSETQ. With 5 bases removed from V and 2 bases from J, the gap between germline ends came to 8 bases. This CDR3 has 12 residues. Written as DNA, the CDR3 is TGCGCCAGCAGGGGGGACGCCTACGAGCAGTACTTC. Translation gives CASRGDAYEQYF.

The chain recombines TRBV6-5 with TRBJ2-2; the D gene is possibly TRBD1 (6 bases). Germline CDR1 MNHEY, CDR2 SVGAGI. V was cut by 6 bases and J by 3 bases, with 11 bases left in between. CDR3 length: 14 residues. CDR3 in DNA: TGTGCCAGCAGACAGGGCCCCTACACCGGGGAGCTGTTTTTT. It is translated as CASRQGPYTGELFF.

The rearrangement joins TRBV25-1 to TRBJ2-5; 8 bases are a match to TRBD1. Germline CDR1 is MGHDK and CDR2 is SYGVNS. J was trimmed by 2 bases and V by 7 bases; bases with no gene match: 6. CDR3 size: 14 residues. CDR3 DNA sequence: TGTGCCAGCAACCGACAGGGGCTTCAAGAGACCCAGTACTTC. Residues: CASNRQGLQETQYF.

The V call is TRBV18, the J call TRBJ1-5; 9 bases match TRBD1. Trimming removed 2 bases from V and 4 bases from J; junction bases left unmatched: 3. CDR1 is KGHSH and CDR2 is LQKENI in the germline V gene. The CDR3 length is 15 residues. The CDR3: CASSPSGTGNQPQHF. CDR3 nucleotide sequence: TGTGCCAGCTCACCATCCGGGACAGGGAATCAGCCCCAGCATTTT.

V usage is TRBV7-8 and J usage is TRBJ2-2; 7 bases are a match to TRBD2. With V trimmed by 1 base and J by 2 bases, 19 bases remained unmatched. The CDR3 has 21 residues. Germline CDR1 is SGHVS and CDR2 is FQNEAQ. This CDR3 reads CASSLERGVAPSRLNTGELFF. CDR3 nucleotide sequence: TGTGCCAGCAGCTTAGAGCGGGGAGTAGCACCCTCCCGCTTAAACACCGGGGAGCTGTTTTTT.

The chain combines TRBV2 with TRBJ2-3; a weak D match, TRBD2 (7 bases). CDR1 SNHLY and CDR2 FYNNEI come from the germline V gene. The ends were cut back, 3 bases at V and 2 bases at J, with 18 bases in the middle. The CDR3 is 17 amino acids. The CDR3 spells CASSEGATSTPTDTQYF. The CDR3 DNA reads as TGTGCCAGCAGTGAGGGGGCGACTAGCACCCCCACAGATACGCAGTATTTT.

J is TRBJ2-7 and V is TRBV13; 9 bases are shared with TRBD1. Germline CDR1 and CDR2: PRHDT and FYEKMQ (reference sequence). With 4 bases clipped from V and 7 bases from J, the junction kept 11 bases outside the gene matches. The CDR3 covers 15 residues. CDR3 in DNA: TGTGCCAGCAGCTGGGGAACAGGGGGCGCGGGAGAGCAGTACTTC. As protein: CASSWGTGGAGEQYF.

The V call is TRBV10-3, the J call TRBJ2-2; D is perhaps TRBD2 (5 bases). The V and J ends lost 0 bases and 2 bases respectively, with 16 bases between them. The CDR3 loop spans 18 amino acids. CDR1 is ENHRY, CDR2 SYGVKD, per germline. The CDR3 DNA sequence: TGTGCCATCAGTGAGTCCACAATTCTAGGAGGCAACACCGGGGAGCTGTTTTTT. It yields the protein CAISESTILGGNTGELFF.

This chain uses TRBV6-6 with TRBJ2-7; the D is unclear. CDR3 length: 13 amino acids. Germline-derived CDR1 and CDR2 are MNHNY and SVGAGI (reference sequence). V was trimmed by 4 bases and J by 2 bases, leaving 9 bases between them. CDR3 sequence: CASSSFEPYEQYF. The CDR3 DNA reads TGTGCCAGCAGTTCCTTTGAGCCCTACGAGCAGTACTTC.

The chain combines TRBV10-2 with TRBJ2-3; 9 positions agree with TRBD2. Trimming removed 3 bases from V and 0 bases from J; junction bases left unmatched: 4. Germline V gene lookup returns CDR1 WSHSY and CDR2 SAAADI. The CDR3 runs to 16 residues. The DNA for the CDR3 is TGCGCCAGCAGTGAAGTCGGACTAGCGAGCACAGATACGCAGTATTTT. Its protein is CASSEVGLASTDTQYF.